The TCR beta chain under discussion was sequenced for a study of cytomegalovirus exposure and HLA in healthy donors. The PCR was carried out with 60 Vbeta primers and 13 Jbeta primers. Sequenced by immunoSEQ multiplex PCR; TCRdb stores in-frame clones only, minus some. The table lists tens of thousands of clones, about 7.6% of them singletons. The length of the CDR3 is 13 residues. Germline V gene data show CDR1 as LNHDA and CDR2 as SQIVND (reference sequence). J lost 3 bases, V lost 6 bases, and 1 base had no gene match. This sequence joins TRBV19 and TRBJ1-5, with 8 nucleotides matching TRBD1. Sequencing was performed on PBMCs. The sequence came from a man aged 50 to 60 in good health and CMV-seronegative. The CDR3 spells CASRDRVNQPQHF. Here the CDR3 DNA reads TGTGCCAGTAGGGACAGGGTCAATCAGCCCCAGCATTTT.